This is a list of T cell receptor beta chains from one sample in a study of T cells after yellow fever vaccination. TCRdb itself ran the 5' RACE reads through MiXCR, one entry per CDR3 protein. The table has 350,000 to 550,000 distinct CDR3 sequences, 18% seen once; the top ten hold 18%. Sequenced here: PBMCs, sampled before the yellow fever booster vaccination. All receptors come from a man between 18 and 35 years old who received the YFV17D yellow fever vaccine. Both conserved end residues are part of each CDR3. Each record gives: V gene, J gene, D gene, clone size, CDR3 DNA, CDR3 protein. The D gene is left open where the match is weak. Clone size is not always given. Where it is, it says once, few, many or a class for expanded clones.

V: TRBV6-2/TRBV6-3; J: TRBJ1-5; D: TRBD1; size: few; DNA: TGTGCCAGCAGTTGGGGACAGGGCAATCAGCCCCAGCATTTT; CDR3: CASSWGQGNQPQHF
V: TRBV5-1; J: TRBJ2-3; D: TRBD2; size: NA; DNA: TGCGCCAGCAGAGGTAGCGGGGGCCCTAGCACAGATACGCAGTATTTT; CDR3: CASRGSGGPSTDTQYF
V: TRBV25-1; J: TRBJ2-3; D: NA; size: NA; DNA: TGTGCCAGCAGTGAGTGGGATACGCAGTATTTT; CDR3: CASSEWDTQYF
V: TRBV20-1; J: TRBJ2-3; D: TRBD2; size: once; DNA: TGCAGTGCTTACGGACGGGGGGGGACAGATACGCAGTATTTT; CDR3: CSAYGRGGTDTQYF
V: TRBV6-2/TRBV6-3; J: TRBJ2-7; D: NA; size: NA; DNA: TGTGCCAGCAGTGACATTTACGAGCAGTACTTC; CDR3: CASSDIYEQYF
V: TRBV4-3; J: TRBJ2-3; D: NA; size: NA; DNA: TGCGCCAGCAGCTATAGGGCGGAATCCACAGATACGCAGTATTTT; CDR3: CASSYRAESTDTQYF
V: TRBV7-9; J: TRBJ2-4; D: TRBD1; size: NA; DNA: TGTGCCAGCAGCGGGGCAGGGGGCGAAGCCAAAAACATTCAGTACTTC; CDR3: CASSGAGGEAKNIQYF
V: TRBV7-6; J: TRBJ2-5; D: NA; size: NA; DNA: TGTGCCATTGCGGCGTACCAAGAGACCCAGTACTTC; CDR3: CAIAAYQETQYF
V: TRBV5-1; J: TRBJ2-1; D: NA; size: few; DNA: TGCGCCAGCAGCTTGGAAACACTAGCCGGGGTGTACAATGAGCAGTTCTTC; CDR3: CASSLETLAGVYNEQFF
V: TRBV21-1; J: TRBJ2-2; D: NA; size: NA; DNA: TGTGCCAGCAGCAAAAAAGGACTAGCGGATACTACCGGGGAGCTGTTTTTT; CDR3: CASSKKGLADTTGELFF
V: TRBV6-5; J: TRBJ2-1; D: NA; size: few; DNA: TGTGCCAGCAGTTTTGCGGCTAACAATGAGCAGTTCTTC; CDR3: CASSFAANNEQFF
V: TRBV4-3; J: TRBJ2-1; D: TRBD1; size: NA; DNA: TGCGCCAGCAGGGAAGGGACAGCCTCCTACAATGAGCAGTTCTTC; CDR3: CASREGTASYNEQFF
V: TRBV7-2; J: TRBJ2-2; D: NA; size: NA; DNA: TGTGCCAGCAGCTTAACCCCAGGCAGTTTGAACACCGGGGAGCTGTTTTTT; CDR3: CASSLTPGSLNTGELFF
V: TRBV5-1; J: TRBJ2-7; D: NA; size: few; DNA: TGCGCCAGCAGCTTAGTCTCCTCCGAGCAGTACTTC; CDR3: CASSLVSSEQYF
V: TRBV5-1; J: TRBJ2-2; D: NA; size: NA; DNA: TGCGCCAGCAGCTTGGAGGTGGGGTTTCCCGGGGAGCTGTTTTTT; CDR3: CASSLEVGFPGELFF
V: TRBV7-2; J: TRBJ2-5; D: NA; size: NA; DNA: TGTGCCAGCAGCCCGCCACAGGTCACGGAGACCCAGTACTTC; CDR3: CASSPPQVTETQYF
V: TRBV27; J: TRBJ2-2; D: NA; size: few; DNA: TGTGCCAGCAGTAAGAGGACGGAACCCACCGGGGAGCTGTTTTTT; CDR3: CASSKRTEPTGELFF
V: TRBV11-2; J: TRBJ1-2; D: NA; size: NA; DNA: TGTGCCAGCAGCCTTTACAGGGCTAACTATGGCTACACCTTC; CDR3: CASSLYRANYGYTF
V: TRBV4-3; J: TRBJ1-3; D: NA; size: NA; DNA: TGCGCCAGCAGCCAAGGGGAGGCCTCTGGAAACACCATATATTTT; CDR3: CASSQGEASGNTIYF
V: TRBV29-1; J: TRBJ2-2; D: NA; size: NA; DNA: TGCAGCGTTGTTGGGGGCCTCAACACCGGGGAGCTGTTTTTT; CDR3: CSVVGGLNTGELFF